Sequencing of this TCR beta chain was carried out in a study of Tregs in tolerant kidney transplant recipients. Here immunoSEQ multiplex PCR was the method, and the copy in TCRdb shows in-frame clones only, minus some. The listing contains about 48,000 clones. Trimming stripped 4 bases from V and 0 bases from J, with 9 bases between. This CDR3 contains 14 residues. CDR1 and CDR2 (germline): MDHEN, SYDVKM. A note on this clone: With the read ending 3 residues before the CDR3 end, the germline J gene is used to fill in that end.

CD4+CD25+CD127- Tregs, CD4+CD25- non-Tregs, CD4 and CD8 cells were sorted. This TCR derives from a human donor who received a combined kidney and bone marrow transplant. This chain links TRBV28 with TRBJ1-1; possibly TRBD1 for D (6 bases). The specimen comprised CD4+ T cells from blood, sampled before the transplant. The CDR3 sequence: CASSSGQLNTEAFF. The DNA read from the CDR3 is TGTGCCAGCAGTTCGGGACAACTGAACACTGAA.